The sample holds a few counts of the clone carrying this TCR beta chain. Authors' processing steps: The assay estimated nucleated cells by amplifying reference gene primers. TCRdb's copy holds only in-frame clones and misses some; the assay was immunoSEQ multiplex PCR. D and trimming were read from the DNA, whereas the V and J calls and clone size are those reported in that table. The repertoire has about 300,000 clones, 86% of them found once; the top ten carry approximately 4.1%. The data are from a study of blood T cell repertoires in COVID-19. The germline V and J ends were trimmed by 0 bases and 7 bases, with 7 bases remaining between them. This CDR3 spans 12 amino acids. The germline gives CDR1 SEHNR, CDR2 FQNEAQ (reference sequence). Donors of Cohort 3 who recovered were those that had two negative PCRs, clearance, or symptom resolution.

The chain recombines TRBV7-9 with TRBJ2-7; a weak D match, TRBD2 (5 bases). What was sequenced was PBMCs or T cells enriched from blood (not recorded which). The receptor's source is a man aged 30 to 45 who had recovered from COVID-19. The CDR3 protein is CASSLADFEQYF. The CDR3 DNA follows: TGTGCCAGCAGCTTAGCGGACTTTGAGCAGTACTTC.